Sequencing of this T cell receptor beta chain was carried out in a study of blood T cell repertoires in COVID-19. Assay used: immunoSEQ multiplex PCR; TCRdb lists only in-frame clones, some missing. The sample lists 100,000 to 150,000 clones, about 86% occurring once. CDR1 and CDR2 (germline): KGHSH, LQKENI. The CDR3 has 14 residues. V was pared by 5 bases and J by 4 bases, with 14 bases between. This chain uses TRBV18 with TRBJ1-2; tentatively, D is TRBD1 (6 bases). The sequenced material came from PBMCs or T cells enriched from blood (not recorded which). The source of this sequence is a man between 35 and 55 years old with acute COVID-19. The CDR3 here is CASSSKQGSYGYTF. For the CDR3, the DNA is TGTGCCAGCTCATCAAAACAGGGTAGCTATGGCTACACCTTC.